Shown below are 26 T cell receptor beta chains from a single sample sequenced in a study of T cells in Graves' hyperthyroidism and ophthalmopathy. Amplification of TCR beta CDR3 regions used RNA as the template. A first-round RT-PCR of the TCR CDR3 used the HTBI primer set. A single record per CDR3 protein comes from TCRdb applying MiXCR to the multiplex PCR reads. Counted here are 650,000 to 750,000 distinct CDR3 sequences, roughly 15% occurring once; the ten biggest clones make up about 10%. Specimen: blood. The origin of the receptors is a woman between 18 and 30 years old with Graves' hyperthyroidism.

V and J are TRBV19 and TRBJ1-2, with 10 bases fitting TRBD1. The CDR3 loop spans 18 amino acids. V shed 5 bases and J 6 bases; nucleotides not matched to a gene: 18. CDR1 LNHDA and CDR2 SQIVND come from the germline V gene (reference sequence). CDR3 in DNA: TGTGCCAGTAGTCTCCGCCGGGGACAGGGGATCGCTCGGGATGGCTACACCTTC. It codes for CASSLRRGQGIARDGYTF.

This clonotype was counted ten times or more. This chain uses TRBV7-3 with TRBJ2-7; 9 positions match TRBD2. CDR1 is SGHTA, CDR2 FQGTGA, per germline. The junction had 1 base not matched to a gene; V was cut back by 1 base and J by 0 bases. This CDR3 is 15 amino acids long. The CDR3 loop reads CASSLRLADSYEQYF. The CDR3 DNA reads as TGTGCCAGCAGCTTAAGACTAGCGGACTCCTACGAGCAGTACTTC.

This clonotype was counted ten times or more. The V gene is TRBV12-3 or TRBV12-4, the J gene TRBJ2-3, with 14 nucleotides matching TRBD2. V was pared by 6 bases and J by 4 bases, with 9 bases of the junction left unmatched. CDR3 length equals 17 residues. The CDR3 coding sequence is TGTGCCAGCAGCCCCTTTGGGACTAGCGGGAGCCCAGATACGCAGTATTTT. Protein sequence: CASSPFGTSGSPDTQYF.

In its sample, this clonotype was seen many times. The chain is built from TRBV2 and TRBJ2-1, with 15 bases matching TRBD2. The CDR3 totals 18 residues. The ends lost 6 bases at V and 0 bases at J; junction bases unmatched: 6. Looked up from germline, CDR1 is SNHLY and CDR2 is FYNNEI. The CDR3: CASRPGTSGRSSYNEQFF. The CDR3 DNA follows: TGTGCCAGCAGACCCGGGACTAGCGGGAGGAGCTCCTACAATGAGCAGTTCTTC.

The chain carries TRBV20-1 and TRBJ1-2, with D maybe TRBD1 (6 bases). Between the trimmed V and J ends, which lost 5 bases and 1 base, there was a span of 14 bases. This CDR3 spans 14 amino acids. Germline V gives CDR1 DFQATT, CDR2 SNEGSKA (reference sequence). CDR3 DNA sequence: TGCAGTGCTCCCCTAGAGGGGGTTAACTATGGCTACACCTTC. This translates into CSAPLEGVNYGYTF.

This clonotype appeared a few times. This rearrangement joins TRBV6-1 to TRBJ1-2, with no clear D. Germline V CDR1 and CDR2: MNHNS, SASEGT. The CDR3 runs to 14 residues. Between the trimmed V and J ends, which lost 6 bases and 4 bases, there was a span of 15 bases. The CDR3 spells CASRPGQDLYGYTF. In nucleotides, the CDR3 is TGTGCCAGCAGACCCGGGCAGGACCTCTATGGCTACACCTTC.

The DNA of the CDR3 is TGTGCCAGCAGTTACTCGAAAAAAGGGTATACTGAAGCTTTCTTT. Translating gives CASSYSKKGYTEAFF. The chain combines TRBV6-5 with TRBJ1-1; D uncertain. Looked up from germline, CDR1 is MNHEY and CDR2 is SVGAGI. Trimming took off 0 bases at V and 5 bases at J, with 13 bases between the two ends. This CDR3 region has 15 residues.

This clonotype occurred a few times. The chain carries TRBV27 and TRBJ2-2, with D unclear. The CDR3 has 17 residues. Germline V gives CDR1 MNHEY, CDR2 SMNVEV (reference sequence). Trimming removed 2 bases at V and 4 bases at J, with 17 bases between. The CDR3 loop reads CASSLGVTQPGTGELFF. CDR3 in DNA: TGTGCCAGCAGTTTAGGAGTAACCCAACCGGGCACCGGGGAGCTGTTTTTT.

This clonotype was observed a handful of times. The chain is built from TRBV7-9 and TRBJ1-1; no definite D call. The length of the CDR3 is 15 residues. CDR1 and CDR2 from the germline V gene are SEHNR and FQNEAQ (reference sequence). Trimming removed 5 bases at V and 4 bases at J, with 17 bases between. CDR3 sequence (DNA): TGTGCCAGCAGCCATGAGTACGGGCAGGTCACTGAAGCTTTCTTT. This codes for CASSHEYGQVTEAFF.

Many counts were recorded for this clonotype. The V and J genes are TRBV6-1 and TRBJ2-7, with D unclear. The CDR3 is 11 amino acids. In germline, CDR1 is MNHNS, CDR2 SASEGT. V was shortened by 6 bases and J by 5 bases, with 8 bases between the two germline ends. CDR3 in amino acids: CASSTLNEQYF. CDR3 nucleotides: TGTGCCAGCAGCACCCTTAACGAGCAGTACTTC.

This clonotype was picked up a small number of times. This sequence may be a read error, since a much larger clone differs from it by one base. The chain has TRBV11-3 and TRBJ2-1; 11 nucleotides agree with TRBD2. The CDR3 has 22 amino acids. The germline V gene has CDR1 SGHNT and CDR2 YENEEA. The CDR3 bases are TGTGTCAGCAGCTTAATCCCCCCCGACTTGTTAGCGGGAGGGATAGCCTACAATGAGCAGTTCTTC. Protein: CVSSLIPPDLLAGGIAYNEQFF.

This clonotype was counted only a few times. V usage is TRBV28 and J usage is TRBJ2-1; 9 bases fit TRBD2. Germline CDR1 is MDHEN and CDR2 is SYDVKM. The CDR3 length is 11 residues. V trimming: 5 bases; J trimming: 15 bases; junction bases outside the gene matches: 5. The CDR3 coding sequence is TGTGCCAGCAGTCAAAGCGGGAGGTTGTTCTTC. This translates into CASSQSGRLFF.

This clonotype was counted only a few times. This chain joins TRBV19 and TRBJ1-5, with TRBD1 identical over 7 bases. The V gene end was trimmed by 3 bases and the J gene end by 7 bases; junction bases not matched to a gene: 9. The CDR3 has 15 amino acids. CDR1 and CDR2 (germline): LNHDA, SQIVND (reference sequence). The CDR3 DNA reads TGTGCCAGTAGTATGTTTTTCAGGGGGGTACAGCCCCAGCATTTT. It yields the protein CASSMFFRGVQPQHF.

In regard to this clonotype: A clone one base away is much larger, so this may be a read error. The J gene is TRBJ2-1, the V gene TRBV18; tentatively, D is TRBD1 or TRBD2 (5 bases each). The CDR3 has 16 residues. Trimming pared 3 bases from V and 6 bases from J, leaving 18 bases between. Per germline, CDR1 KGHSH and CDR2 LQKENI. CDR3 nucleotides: TGTGCCAGCTCACCTCTCGCCGGGACGAGCTGCAATGAGCAGTTCTTC. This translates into CASSPLAGTSCNEQFF.

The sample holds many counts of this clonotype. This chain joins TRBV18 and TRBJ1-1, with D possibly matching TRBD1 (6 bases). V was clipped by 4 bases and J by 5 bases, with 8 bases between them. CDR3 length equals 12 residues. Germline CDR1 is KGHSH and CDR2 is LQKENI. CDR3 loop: CASSQQGTEAFF. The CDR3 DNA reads TGTGCCAGCTCACAACAGGGAACTGAAGCTTTCTTT.

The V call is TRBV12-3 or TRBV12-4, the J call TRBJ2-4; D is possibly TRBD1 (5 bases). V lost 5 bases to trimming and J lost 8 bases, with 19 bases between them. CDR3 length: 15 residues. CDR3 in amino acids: CASSTRQTSADIQYF. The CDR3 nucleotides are TGTGCCAGCAGTACCAGACAGACCTCTGCCGACATTCAGTACTTC.

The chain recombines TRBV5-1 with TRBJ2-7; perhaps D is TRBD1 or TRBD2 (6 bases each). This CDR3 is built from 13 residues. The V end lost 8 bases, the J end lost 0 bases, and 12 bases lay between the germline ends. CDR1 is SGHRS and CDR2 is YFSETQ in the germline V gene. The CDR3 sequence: CARRGTRSYEQYF. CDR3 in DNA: TGCGCCAGACGCGGGACACGCTCCTACGAGCAGTACTTC.

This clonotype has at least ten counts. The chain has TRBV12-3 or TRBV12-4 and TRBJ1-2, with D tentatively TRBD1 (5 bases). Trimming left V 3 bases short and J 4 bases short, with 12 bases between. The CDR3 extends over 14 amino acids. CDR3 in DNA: TGTGCCAGCAGTTTCAGGGTTGGGTCCTATGGCTACACCTTC. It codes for CASSFRVGSYGYTF.

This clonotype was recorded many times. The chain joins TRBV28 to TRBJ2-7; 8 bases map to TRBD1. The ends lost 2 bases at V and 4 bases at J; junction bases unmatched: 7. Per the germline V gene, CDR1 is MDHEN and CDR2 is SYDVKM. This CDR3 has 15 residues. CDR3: CASSLRGQGAYEQYF. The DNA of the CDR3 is TGTGCCAGCAGTTTAAGGGGGCAGGGGGCATACGAGCAGTACTTC.

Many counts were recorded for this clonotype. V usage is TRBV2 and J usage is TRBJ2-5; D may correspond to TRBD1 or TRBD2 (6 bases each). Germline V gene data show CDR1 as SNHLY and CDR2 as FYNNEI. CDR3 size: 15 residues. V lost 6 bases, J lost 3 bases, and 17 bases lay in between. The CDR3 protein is CASSDRGVGKETQYF. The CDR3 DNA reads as TGTGCCAGCAGCGATAGGGGGGTTGGCAAAGAGACCCAGTACTTC.

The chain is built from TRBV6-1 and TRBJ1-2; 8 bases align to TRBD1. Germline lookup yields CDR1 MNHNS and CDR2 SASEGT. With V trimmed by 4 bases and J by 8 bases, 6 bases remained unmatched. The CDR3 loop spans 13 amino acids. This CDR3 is CASSASRGQGYTF. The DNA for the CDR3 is TGTGCCAGCAGTGCAAGCAGGGGGCAAGGCTACACCTTC.

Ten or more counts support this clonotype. In nucleotides, the CDR3 is TGTGCCAGGTCCCTGGGAACCATGAACACTGAAGCTTTCTTT. Translation: CARSLGTMNTEAFF. The chain couples TRBV2 to TRBJ1-1; no reliable D call. The germline CDR1 and CDR2 sequences are SNHLY and FYNNEI. This CDR3 is built from 14 residues. V was clipped by 9 bases and J by 0 bases, with 14 bases between them.

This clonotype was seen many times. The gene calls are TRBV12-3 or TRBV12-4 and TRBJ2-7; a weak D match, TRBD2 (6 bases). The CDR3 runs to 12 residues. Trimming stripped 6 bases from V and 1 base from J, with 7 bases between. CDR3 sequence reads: CASRAGSYEQYF. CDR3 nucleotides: TGTGCCAGCAGGGCGGGGTCCTACGAGCAGTACTTC.

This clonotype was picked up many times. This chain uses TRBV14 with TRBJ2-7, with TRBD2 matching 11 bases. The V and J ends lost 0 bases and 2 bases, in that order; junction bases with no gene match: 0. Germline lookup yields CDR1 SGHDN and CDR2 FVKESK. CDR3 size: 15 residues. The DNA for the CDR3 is TGTGCCAGCAGCCAAGAACTAGCGGGAGCCTACGAGCAGTACTTC. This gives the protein CASSQELAGAYEQYF. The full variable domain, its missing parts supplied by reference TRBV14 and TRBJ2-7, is EAGVTQFPSHSVIEKGQTVTLRCDPISGHDNLYWYRRVMGKEIKFLLHFVKESKQDESGMPNNRFLAERTGGTYSTLKVQPAELEDSGVYFCASSQELAGAYEQYFGPGTRLTVT.

The CDR3 DNA sequence: TGTGCCAGCAGCCATCAGGACAGGAACTATGGCTACACCTTC. This gives the protein CASSHQDRNYGYTF. The chain recombines TRBV9 with TRBJ1-2, with 7 bases identical to TRBD1. Per the germline V gene, CDR1 is SGDLS and CDR2 is YYNGEE. The CDR3 is 14 residues long. With V trimmed by 4 bases and J by 2 bases, 5 bases remained unmatched. The full variable domain, with the rest looked up from reference TRBV9 and TRBJ1-2, is DSGVTQTPKHLITATGQRVTLRCSPRSGDLSVYWYQQSLDQGLQFLIQYYNGEERAKGNILERFSAQQFPDLHSELNLSSLELGDSALYFCASSHQDRNYGYTFGSGTRLTVV.

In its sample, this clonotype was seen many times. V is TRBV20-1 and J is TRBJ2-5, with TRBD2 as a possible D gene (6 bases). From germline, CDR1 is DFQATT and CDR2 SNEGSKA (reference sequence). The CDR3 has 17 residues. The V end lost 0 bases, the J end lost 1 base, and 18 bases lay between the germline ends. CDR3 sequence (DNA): TGCAGTGCTAGAGATCTCGAGATAGCGGTCCCCCAAGAGACCCAGTACTTC. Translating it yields CSARDLEIAVPQETQYF.